This is a list of T cell receptor beta chains from one sample in a study of blood T cell repertoires in COVID-19. Sequencing was performed with immunoSEQ multiplex PCR; in TCRdb, only in-frame clones are kept and a portion is missing. The sample lists about 190,000 clones, 70% to 80% occurring once. The specimen was peripheral blood. Every receptor here comes from a man over 45 who had recovered from COVID-19. Each CDR3 is given with its conserved first and last residue. Each record gives: clone size, V gene, J gene, D gene, CDR3 protein, CDR3 DNA. The D gene is left open where the match is weak. Rows give clone size only sometimes, using once, few, many, or a class for an expanded clone.

-	TRBV9	TRBJ2-3	-	CASSGAGGRNTDTQYF	TGTGCCAGCAGCGGCGCCGGGGGACGCAACACAGATACGCAGTATTTT
-	TRBV19	TRBJ2-7	-	CASSIGGEQYF	TGTGCCAGTAGTATTGGCGGCGAGCAGTACTTC
-	TRBV18	TRBJ2-2	TRBD2	CASSPLAGEGTGELFF	TGTGCCAGCTCACCCCTAGCGGGAGAAGGCACCGGGGAGCTGTTTTTT
once	TRBV2	TRBJ2-5	TRBD1	CASRDDRVQETQYF	TGTGCCAGCAGGGATGACAGGGTCCAAGAGACCCAGTACTTC
-	TRBV5-5	TRBJ2-1	-	CASSRGGGTGYGSYNEQFF	TGTGCCAGCAGCCGGGGGGGCGGGACAGGGTACGGCTCCTACAATGAGCAGTTCTTC
-	TRBV4-1	TRBJ1-5	-	CASSPQENQPQHF	TGCGCCAGCAGCCCACAGGAAAATCAGCCCCAGCATTTT
-	TRBV11-3	TRBJ2-3	-	CASSSEGVTDTQYF	TGTGCCAGCAGTTCTGAGGGGGTTACAGATACGCAGTATTTT
-	TRBV3-1/TRBV3-2	TRBJ1-2	-	CASSQDIYGYTF	TGTGCCAGCAGCCAAGACATCTATGGCTACACCTTC
-	TRBV19	TRBJ2-1	TRBD2	CASSISSGDSYNEQFF	TGTGCCAGTAGTATCTCTAGCGGTGACTCCTACAATGAGCAGTTCTTC
-	TRBV4-1	TRBJ2-1	TRBD1	CASSPGQGFYNEQFF	TGCGCCAGCAGCCCAGGACAGGGGTTTTACAATGAGCAGTTCTTC
-	TRBV10-1	TRBJ2-1	TRBD2	CASSRNPTSGRAREQFF	TGCGCCAGCAGCCGGAATCCGACTAGCGGGAGGGCCCGGGAGCAGTTCTTC
-	TRBV15	TRBJ2-1	TRBD2	CATGLAVNNEQFF	TGTGCCACCGGACTAGCGGTTAACAATGAGCAGTTCTTC
-	TRBV30	TRBJ1-5	TRBD1	CAWSVQGNQPQHF	TGTGCCTGGAGTGTACAGGGGAATCAGCCCCAGCATTTT
-	TRBV5-1	TRBJ1-4	TRBD1	CASSLGQGRHEKLFF	TGCGCCAGCAGCTTAGGACAGGGACGGCATGAAAAACTGTTTTTT
once	TRBV27	TRBJ1-4	-	CASSLGPPGEKLFF	TGTGCCAGCAGTTTAGGGCCCCCTGGGGAAAAACTGTTTTTT
-	TRBV7-8	TRBJ1-1	TRBD1	CASSGWTGVGTEAFF	TGTGCCAGCAGCGGCTGGACAGGGGTAGGCACTGAAGCTTTCTTT
-	TRBV15	TRBJ1-5	-	CATSAQRGAGSAGSNQPQHF	TGTGCCACCAGCGCCCAGCGTGGGGCAGGGTCGGCGGGGAGCAATCAGCCCCAGCATTTT
-	TRBV6-4	TRBJ2-3	TRBD2	CASSAPVTSGASTDTQYF	TGTGCCAGCAGCGCCCCCGTAACTAGCGGGGCTAGCACAGATACGCAGTATTTT
-	TRBV5-1	TRBJ1-1	-	CASSHAGTEAFF	TGCGCCAGCAGCCACGCCGGCACTGAAGCTTTCTTT
-	TRBV6-5	TRBJ1-4	-	CASSYYPSGGPEKLFF	TGTGCCAGCAGTTACTACCCATCCGGAGGGCCGGAAAAACTGTTTTTT
-	TRBV3-1/TRBV3-2	TRBJ2-1	-	CASSQRGGGLGYNEQFF	TGTGCCAGCAGCCAAAGGGGCGGGGGCCTAGGGTACAATGAGCAGTTCTTC
-	TRBV30	TRBJ2-7	-	CAWSVLLRGGEQYF	TGTGCCTGGAGTGTACTGTTAAGAGGCGGCGAGCAGTACTTC
few	TRBV5-6	TRBJ1-2	-	CASSLGPQGGYTF	TGTGCCAGCAGCCTCGGACCACAGGGCGGCTACACCTTC
once	TRBV3-1/TRBV3-2	TRBJ1-2	TRBD1	CASSQDSGGLGYTF	TGTGCCAGCAGCCAAGACTCAGGGGGCCTCGGCTACACCTTC
-	TRBV28	TRBJ1-2	-	CASSFGTANYGYTF	TGTGCCAGCAGTTTTGGCACAGCTAACTATGGCTACACCTTC
few	TRBV3-1/TRBV3-2	TRBJ2-3	TRBD2	CASTQNGGAGTDTQYF	TGTGCCAGCACCCAGAACGGGGGGGCCGGCACAGATACGCAGTATTTT
-	TRBV3-1/TRBV3-2	TRBJ2-7	TRBD1	CASQERQGPYEQYF	TGTGCCAGCCAGGAGAGACAGGGGCCCTACGAGCAGTACTTC
-	TRBV10-3	TRBJ2-7	TRBD1	CAISESSTGGEGYEQYF	TGTGCCATCAGTGAGTCCTCCACAGGGGGCGAGGGCTACGAGCAGTACTTC
-	TRBV30	TRBJ1-4	-	CAWKQGSLAFF	TGTGCCTGGAAACAGGGCAGCTTGGCCTTTTTT
few	TRBV10-3	TRBJ1-6	-	CAISESSGGVNNSPLHF	TGTGCCATCAGTGAGTCTTCGGGAGGGGTTAATAATTCACCCCTCCACTTT
-	TRBV9	TRBJ2-7	-	CASSVAAGPPYEQYF	TGTGCCAGCAGCGTAGCAGCGGGCCCTCCCTACGAGCAGTACTTC
-	TRBV11-1	TRBJ2-1	TRBD2	CASRETSGNEQFF	TGTGCCAGCAGGGAGACTAGCGGCAATGAGCAGTTCTTC
-	TRBV7-2	TRBJ1-2	TRBD1	CASSTGDRGLRGYTF	TGTGCCAGCAGCACAGGGGACAGGGGGCTGAGGGGCTACACCTTC
-	TRBV7-8	TRBJ1-2	-	CASSSHMNTGYTF	TGTGCCAGCAGCTCCCACATGAATACTGGCTACACCTTC
-	TRBV27	TRBJ2-1	-	CASSFGHTEQFF	TGTGCCAGCAGTTTTGGGCACACTGAGCAGTTCTTC
-	TRBV27	TRBJ2-1	-	CASSLVRAYNEQFF	TGTGCCAGCAGTTTAGTGAGGGCATACAATGAGCAGTTCTTC
few	TRBV27	TRBJ1-2	-	CASSPTATYGYTF	TGTGCCAGCAGTCCGACAGCCACCTATGGCTACACCTTC
-	TRBV3-1/TRBV3-2	TRBJ1-6	-	CASSQASSPLHF	TGTGCCAGCAGCCAAGCTAGTTCACCCCTCCACTTT
-	TRBV28	TRBJ2-1	TRBD1	CASSRTRDRDYNEQFF	TGTGCCAGCAGTCGGACCCGGGACAGGGATTACAATGAGCAGTTCTTC
few	TRBV27	TRBJ2-1	-	CASSSRQGSYNEQFF	TGTGCCAGCAGTTCGCGGCAGGGCTCCTACAATGAGCAGTTCTTC
-	TRBV7-2	TRBJ1-2	-	CASRRSRVNNYGYTF	TGTGCCAGCAGGAGGAGCAGGGTTAATAACTATGGCTACACCTTC
-	TRBV27	TRBJ2-1	-	CASRIVMGANEQFF	TGTGCCAGCAGGATTGTAATGGGGGCCAATGAGCAGTTCTTC
-	TRBV28	TRBJ1-2	TRBD1	CASSSDRGDLRGYTF	TGTGCCAGCAGTTCGGACAGGGGAGATTTACGTGGCTACACCTTC
-	TRBV7-3	TRBJ2-6	-	CASSPRTSAIGRANPGANVLTF	TGTGCCAGCAGCCCAAGGACATCAGCGATTGGCAGAGCGAATCCTGGGGCCAACGTCCTGACTTTC
-	TRBV13	TRBJ2-3	-	CASSLEGLNTDTQYF	TGTGCCAGCAGCTTAGAGGGACTTAACACAGATACGCAGTATTTT
-	TRBV4-3	TRBJ2-2	TRBD2	CASSRLGGRGGTGELFF	TGCGCCAGCAGCCGGTTGGGCGGGAGGGGTGGTACCGGGGAGCTGTTTTTT